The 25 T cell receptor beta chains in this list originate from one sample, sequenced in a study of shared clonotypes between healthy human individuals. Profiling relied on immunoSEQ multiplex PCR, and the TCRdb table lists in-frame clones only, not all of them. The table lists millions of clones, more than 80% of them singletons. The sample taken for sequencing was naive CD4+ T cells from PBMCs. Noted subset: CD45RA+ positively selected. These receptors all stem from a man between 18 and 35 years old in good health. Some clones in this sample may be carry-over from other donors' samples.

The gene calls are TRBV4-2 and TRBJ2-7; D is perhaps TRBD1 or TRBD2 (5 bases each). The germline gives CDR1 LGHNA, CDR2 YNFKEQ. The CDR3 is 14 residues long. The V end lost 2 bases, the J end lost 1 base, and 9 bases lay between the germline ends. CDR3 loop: CASSQSRESYEQYF. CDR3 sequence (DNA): TGTGCCAGCAGCCAAAGCAGGGAGTCCTACGAGCAGTACTTC.

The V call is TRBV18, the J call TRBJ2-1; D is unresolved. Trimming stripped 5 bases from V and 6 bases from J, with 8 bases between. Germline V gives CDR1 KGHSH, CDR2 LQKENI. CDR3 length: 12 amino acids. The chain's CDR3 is CASSSVANEQFF. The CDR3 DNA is TGTGCCAGCTCATCCGTGGCCAATGAGCAGTTCTTC.

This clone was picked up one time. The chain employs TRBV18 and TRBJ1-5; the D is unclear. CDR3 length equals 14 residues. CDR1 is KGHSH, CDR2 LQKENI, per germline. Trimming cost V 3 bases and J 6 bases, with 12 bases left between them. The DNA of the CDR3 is TGTGCCAGCTCACCCACCGGTGATAGTCAGCCCCAGCATTTT. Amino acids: CASSPTGDSQPQHF.

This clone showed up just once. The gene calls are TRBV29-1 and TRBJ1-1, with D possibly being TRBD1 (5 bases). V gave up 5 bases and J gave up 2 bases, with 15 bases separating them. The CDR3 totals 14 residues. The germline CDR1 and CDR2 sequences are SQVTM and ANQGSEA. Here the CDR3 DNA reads TGCAGCGTTCGATTATGGGGCTCTAACACTGAAGCTTTCTTT. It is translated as CSVRLWGSNTEAFF.

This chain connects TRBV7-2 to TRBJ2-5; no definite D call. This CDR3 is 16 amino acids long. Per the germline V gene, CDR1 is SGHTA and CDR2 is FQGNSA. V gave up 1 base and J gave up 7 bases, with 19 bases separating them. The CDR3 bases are TGTGCCAGCAGCTTAGTTGTGACGCTGGGCTCGGGGACCCAGTACTTC. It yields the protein CASSLVVTLGSGTQYF.

The CDR3 DNA follows: TGTGCCAGCAAAGTTACTCACCCGCCGGGTTCACCCCTCCACTTT. This translates into CASKVTHPPGSPLHF. V usage is TRBV6-6 and J usage is TRBJ1-6; D gene uncertain. The V gene lost 7 bases and the J gene lost 9 bases, with 19 bases spanning the gap. This CDR3 region has 15 residues. Germline assignment: CDR1 MNHNY and CDR2 SVGAGI (reference sequence).

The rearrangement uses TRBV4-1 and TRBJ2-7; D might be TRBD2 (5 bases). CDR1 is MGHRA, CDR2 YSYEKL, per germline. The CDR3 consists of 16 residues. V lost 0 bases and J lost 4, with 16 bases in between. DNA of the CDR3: TGCGCCAGCAGCCAAGACGCCGGACTCGAACGGTACGAGCAGTACTTC. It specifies CASSQDAGLERYEQYF.

CDR3 nucleotide sequence: TGTGCCAGCAGCCCATCTGTCGGGAGGGGGACCCAGTACTTC. Its protein product is CASSPSVGRGTQYF. The rearrangement joins TRBV7-2 to TRBJ2-5; 8 bases are shared with TRBD2. This CDR3 region has 14 residues. Germline loops: CDR1 SGHTA, CDR2 FQGNSA. The V and J ends lost 5 bases and 7 bases, in that order; junction bases with no gene match: 9.

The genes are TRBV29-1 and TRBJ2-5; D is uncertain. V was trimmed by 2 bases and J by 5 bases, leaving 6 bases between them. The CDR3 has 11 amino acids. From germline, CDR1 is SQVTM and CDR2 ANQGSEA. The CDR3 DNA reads TGCAGCGTTGAACTACGGGAGACCCAGTACTTC. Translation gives CSVELRETQYF.

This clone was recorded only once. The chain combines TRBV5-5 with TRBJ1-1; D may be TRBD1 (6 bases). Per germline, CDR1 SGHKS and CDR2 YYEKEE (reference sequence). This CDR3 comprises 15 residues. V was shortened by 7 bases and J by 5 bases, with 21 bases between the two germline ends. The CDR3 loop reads CASARAGGGRTEAFF. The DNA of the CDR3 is TGTGCCAGCGCCCGGGCGGGGGGCGGAAGGACTGAAGCTTTCTTT.

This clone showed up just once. CDR3 in amino acids: CASSKRGLAVNTGELFF. CDR3 in DNA: TGTGCCAGTAGTAAGCGGGGACTAGCGGTGAACACCGGGGAGCTGTTTTTT. V gene TRBV19 combines with J gene TRBJ2-2; 11 bases line up with TRBD2. CDR1 is LNHDA, CDR2 SQIVND, per germline (reference sequence). J lost 1 base, V lost 4 bases, and 5 bases had no gene match. This CDR3 region has 17 residues.

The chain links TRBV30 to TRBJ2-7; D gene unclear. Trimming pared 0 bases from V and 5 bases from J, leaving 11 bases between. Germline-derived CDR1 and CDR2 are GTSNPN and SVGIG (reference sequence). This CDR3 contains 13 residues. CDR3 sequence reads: CAWSVQGFHEQYF. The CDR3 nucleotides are TGTGCCTGGAGTGTACAAGGGTTCCACGAGCAGTACTTC. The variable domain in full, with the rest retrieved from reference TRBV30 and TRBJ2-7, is SQTIHQWPATLVQPVGSPLSLECTVEGTSNPNLYWYRQAAGRGLQLLFYSVGIGQISSEVPQNLSASRPQDRQFILSSKKLLLSDSGFYLCAWSVQGFHEQYFGPGTRLTVT.

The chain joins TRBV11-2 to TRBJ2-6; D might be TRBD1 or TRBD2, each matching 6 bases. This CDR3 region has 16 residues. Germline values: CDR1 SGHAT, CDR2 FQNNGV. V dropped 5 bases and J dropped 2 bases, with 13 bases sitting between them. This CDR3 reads CASSRVRGAGANVLTF. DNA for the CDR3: TGTGCCAGCAGCCGCGTGAGGGGGGCTGGGGCCAACGTCCTGACTTTC. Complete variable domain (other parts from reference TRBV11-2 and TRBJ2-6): EAGVAQSPRYKIIEKRQSVAFWCNPISGHATLYWYQQILGQGPKLLIQFQNNGVVDDSQLPKDRFSAERLKGVDSTLKIQPAKLEDSAVYLCASSRVRGAGANVLTFGAGSRLTVL.

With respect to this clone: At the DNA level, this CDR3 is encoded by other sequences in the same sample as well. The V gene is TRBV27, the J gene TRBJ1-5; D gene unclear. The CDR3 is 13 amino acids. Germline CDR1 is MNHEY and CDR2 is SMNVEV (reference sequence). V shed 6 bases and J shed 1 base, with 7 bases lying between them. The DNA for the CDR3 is TGTGCCAGCAGCTCCCGCAGCAATCAGCCCCAGCATTTT. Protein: CASSSRSNQPQHF.

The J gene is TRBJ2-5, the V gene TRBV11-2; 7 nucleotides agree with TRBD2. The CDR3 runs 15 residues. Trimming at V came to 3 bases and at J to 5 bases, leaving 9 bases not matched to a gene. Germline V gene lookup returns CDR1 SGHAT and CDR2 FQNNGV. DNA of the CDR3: TGTGCCAGCAGCTTCTCTAGCTGGGGGGGGGAGACCCAGTACTTC. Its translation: CASSFSSWGGETQYF. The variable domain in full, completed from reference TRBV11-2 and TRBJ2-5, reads EAGVAQSPRYKIIEKRQSVAFWCNPISGHATLYWYQQILGQGPKLLIQFQNNGVVDDSQLPKDRFSAERLKGVDSTLKIQPAKLEDSAVYLCASSFSSWGGETQYFGPGTRLLVL.

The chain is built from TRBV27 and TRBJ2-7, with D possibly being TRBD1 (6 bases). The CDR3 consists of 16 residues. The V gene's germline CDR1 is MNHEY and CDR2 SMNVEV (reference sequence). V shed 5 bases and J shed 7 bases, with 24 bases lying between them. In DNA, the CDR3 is TGTGCCAGCAGTGCCCAGACAGGCAGCACCCGCATTGAGCAGTACTTC. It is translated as CASSAQTGSTRIEQYF.

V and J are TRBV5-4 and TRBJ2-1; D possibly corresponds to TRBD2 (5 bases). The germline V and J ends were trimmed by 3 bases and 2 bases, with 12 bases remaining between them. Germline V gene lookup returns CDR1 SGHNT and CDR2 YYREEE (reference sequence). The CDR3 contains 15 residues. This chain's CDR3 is CASSSSGPTYNEQFF. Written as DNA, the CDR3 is TGTGCCAGCAGCTCGAGCGGCCCAACCTACAATGAGCAGTTCTTC. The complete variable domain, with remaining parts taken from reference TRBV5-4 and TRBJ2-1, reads ETGVTQSPTHLIKTRGQQVTLRCSSQSGHNTVSWYQQALGQGPQFIFQYYREEENGRGNFPPRFSGLQFPNYSSELNVNALELDDSALYLCASSSSGPTYNEQFFGPGTRLTVL.

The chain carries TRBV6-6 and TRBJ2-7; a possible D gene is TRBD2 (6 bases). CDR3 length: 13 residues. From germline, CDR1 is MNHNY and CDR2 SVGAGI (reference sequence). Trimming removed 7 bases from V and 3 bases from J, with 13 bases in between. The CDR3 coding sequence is TGTGCCAGCAAAACTCCCGGGAGCTACGAGCAGTACTTC. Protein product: CASKTPGSYEQYF.

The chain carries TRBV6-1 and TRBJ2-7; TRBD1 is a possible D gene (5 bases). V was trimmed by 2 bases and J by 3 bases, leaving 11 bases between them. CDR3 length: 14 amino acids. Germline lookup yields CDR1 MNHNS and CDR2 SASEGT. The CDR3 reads CASSERAGFYEQYF. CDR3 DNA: TGTGCCAGCAGTGAACGGGCAGGGTTCTACGAGCAGTACTTC.

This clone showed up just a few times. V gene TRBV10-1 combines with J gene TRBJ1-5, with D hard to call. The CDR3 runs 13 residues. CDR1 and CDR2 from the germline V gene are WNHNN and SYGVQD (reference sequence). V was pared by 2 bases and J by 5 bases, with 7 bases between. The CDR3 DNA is TGCGCCAGCAGTGAGATCTTCGATCAGCCCCAGCATTTT. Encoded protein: CASSEIFDQPQHF.

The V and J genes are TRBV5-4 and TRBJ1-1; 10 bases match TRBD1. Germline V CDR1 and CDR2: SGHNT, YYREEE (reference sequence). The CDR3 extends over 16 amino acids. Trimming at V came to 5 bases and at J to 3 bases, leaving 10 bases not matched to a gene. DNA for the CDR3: TGTGCCAGCAGTCGTGGACAGGGGGGCTCGGACACTGAAGCTTTCTTT. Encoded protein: CASSRGQGGSDTEAFF.

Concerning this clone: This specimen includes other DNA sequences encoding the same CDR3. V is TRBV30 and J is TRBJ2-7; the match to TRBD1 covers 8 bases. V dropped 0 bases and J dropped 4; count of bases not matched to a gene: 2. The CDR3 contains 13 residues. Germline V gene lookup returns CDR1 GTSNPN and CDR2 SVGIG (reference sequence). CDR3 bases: TGTGCCTGGAGTGTCAGGGGGCTGTACGAGCAGTACTTC. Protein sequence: CAWSVRGLYEQYF. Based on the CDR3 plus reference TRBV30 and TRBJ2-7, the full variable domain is SQTIHQWPATLVQPVGSPLSLECTVEGTSNPNLYWYRQAAGRGLQLLFYSVGIGQISSEVPQNLSASRPQDRQFILSSKKLLLSDSGFYLCAWSVRGLYEQYFGPGTRLTVT.

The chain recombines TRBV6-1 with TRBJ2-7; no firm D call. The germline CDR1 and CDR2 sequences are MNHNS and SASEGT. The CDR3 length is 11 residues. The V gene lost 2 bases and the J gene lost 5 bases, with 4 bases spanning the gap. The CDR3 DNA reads TGTGCCAGCAGTGAAAAGAACGAGCAGTACTTC. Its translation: CASSEKNEQYF.

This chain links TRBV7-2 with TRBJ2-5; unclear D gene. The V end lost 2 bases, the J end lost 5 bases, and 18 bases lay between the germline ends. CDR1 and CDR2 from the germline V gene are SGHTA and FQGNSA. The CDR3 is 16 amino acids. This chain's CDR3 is CASSLIASSTVETQYF. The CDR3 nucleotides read TGTGCCAGCAGCTTAATCGCCAGCTCAACTGTTGAGACCCAGTACTTC.

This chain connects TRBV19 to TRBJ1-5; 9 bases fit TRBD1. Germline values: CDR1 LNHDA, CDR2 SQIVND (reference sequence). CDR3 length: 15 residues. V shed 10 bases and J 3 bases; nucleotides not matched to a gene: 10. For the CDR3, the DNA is TGTGCCACCTGGACAGGGGAGGCCCCCAATCAGCCCCAGCATTTT. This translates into CATWTGEAPNQPQHF.